Listed below are T cell receptor beta chains from one sample, sequenced in a study of cytomegalovirus exposure and HLA in healthy donors. Some clones are missing from TCRdb's copy, which holds only in-frame ones; the method was immunoSEQ multiplex PCR. The sample lists some 190,000 clones; around 86% were seen once. Sequencing was performed on PBMCs. The receptors originated from a young man in good health and CMV-seronegative. The CDR3 runs from the conserved cysteine through the conserved F or W. The D gene is left open where the match is weak. The size field is filled for only some rows; it gives once, few, many or a size class.

>NA|NA|TRBJ2-3|TRBV15
TGTGCCACCCGGGTGATGAAGGACACAGATACGCAGTATTTT
CATRVMKDTDTQYF
>NA|NA|TRBJ1-6|TRBV27
TGTGCCAGCAGCCTCGGCGGTTCACCCCTCCACTTT
CASSLGGSPLHF
>once|NA|TRBJ2-7|TRBV28
TGTGCCACGGAGGGCTCCTACGAGCAGTACTTC
CATEGSYEQYF
>NA|NA|TRBJ1-2|TRBV6-5
TGTGCCAGCAGTTTTTCTTTATACTATGGCTACACCTTC
CASSFSLYYGYTF
>NA|TRBD1|TRBJ1-4|TRBV28
TGTGCCAGCAGGACGAGGGGCAGGGGGCTATCTAATGAAAAACTGTTTTTT
CASRTRGRGLSNEKLFF
>NA|NA|TRBJ1-2|TRBV5-1
TGCGCCAGCAGCCCCGACAGATATGGCTACACCTTC
CASSPDRYGYTF
>NA|NA|TRBJ2-1|TRBV7-6
TGTGCCAGCAGCTTAGCGGTCTCGCGTCCCAATGAGCAGTTCTTC
CASSLAVSRPNEQFF
>NA|NA|TRBJ2-7|TRBV5-1
TGCGCCAGCAGGCCCCTCGGGCTAGCGACCTACGAGCAGTACTTC
CASRPLGLATYEQYF
>NA|NA|TRBJ1-2|TRBV19
TGTGCCAGTAGTATGGTTTCGGGGGGCACCCTTAACTATGGCTACACCTTC
CASSMVSGGTLNYGYTF
>NA|TRBD1|TRBJ2-2|TRBV7-9
TGTGCCACCAAGGGACAGGAATTAGGTTCGAACACCGGGGAGCTGTTTTTT
CATKGQELGSNTGELFF
>NA|NA|TRBJ1-3|TRBV10-1
TGCGCCAGCAGTGAGTTCGGAGGGGTCCCTGGAAACACCATATATTTT
CASSEFGGVPGNTIYF
>NA|NA|TRBJ1-6|TRBV2
TGTGCCAGCAGTGACGCGCAGGGAGGACCCTCGACCCTCCACTTT
CASSDAQGGPSTLHF
>NA|TRBD1|TRBJ2-1|TRBV6-5
TGTGCCAGCAGGACAGACAGGGGCCGGAATGAGCAGTTCTTC
CASRTDRGRNEQFF